The 25 T cell receptor beta chains presented below share a single source sample, sequenced in a study of blood T cell repertoires in COVID-19. Some clones are missing from TCRdb's copy, which holds only in-frame ones; the method was immunoSEQ multiplex PCR. The sample lists about 210,000 clones; around nine tenths were seen once. Sequenced: peripheral blood. The origin of the receptors is a man aged 55 to 70 with acute or convalescent COVID-19.

This chain links TRBV10-3 with TRBJ1-2; no clear D. This CDR3 has 13 amino acids. CDR1 and CDR2 from the germline V gene are ENHRY and SYGVKD. V was clipped by 2 bases and J by 2 bases, with 6 bases between them. In DNA form, the CDR3 reads TGTGCCATCAGTGAGACATTAAACTATGGCTACACCTTC. This encodes CAISETLNYGYTF.

V gene TRBV13 combines with J gene TRBJ2-1, with TRBD2 matching over 9 bases. The CDR3 consists of 16 residues. Germline values: CDR1 PRHDT, CDR2 FYEKMQ (reference sequence). The trim removed 2 bases at V and 8 bases at J, leaving 10 bases unmatched. The CDR3 loop is CASSLLGLAVGDEQFF. The CDR3 DNA reads TGTGCCAGCAGCTTATTGGGACTAGCAGTCGGCGATGAGCAGTTCTTC.

On this clone itself: The junction and the germline gene differ at one end; a read error may be behind it. This chain joins TRBV7-8 and TRBJ2-3; 9 nucleotides align to TRBD2. CDR1 and CDR2 (germline): SGHVS, FQNEAQ. The length of the CDR3 is 16 residues. The CDR3 sequence is CASSLQGRGGTDTQYF. In DNA, the CDR3 is TGTGCCAGCAGCTTGCAAGGGCGGGGGGGCACGGATACGCAGTATTTT.

The table lists this clone with a few counts. The chain employs TRBV7-2 and TRBJ2-7; 9 bases line up with TRBD2. The CDR3 spans 15 residues. Germline CDR1 is SGHTA and CDR2 is FQGNSA. J was trimmed by 0 bases and V by 5 bases; bases with no gene match: 5. The CDR3 loop reads CASSLSGGLSYEQYF. In DNA, the CDR3 is TGTGCCAGCAGCCTTAGCGGGGGCCTCTCCTACGAGCAGTACTTC.

The V call is TRBV29-1, the J call TRBJ2-5; 8 bases line up with TRBD1. The CDR3 runs to 17 residues. V lost 3 bases to trimming and J lost 2 bases; unmatched junction nucleotides: 14. From germline, CDR1 is SQVTM and CDR2 ANQGSEA. The CDR3, as DNA: TGCAGCGTTGATGGCAGGGGGCGCCCCGCCGGGCAAGAGACCCAGTACTTC. Protein sequence: CSVDGRGRPAGQETQYF.

The V and J genes are TRBV5-5 and TRBJ2-7; 9 bases map to TRBD1. V shed 4 bases, J shed 4 bases, and the junction held 9 bases outside the gene matches. Germline CDR1 SGHKS, CDR2 YYEKEE (reference sequence). The CDR3 has 15 amino acids. CDR3 region: CASSPTGTGIYEQYF. The CDR3 DNA is TGTGCCAGCAGCCCAACCGGGACAGGGATATACGAGCAGTACTTC.

The chain recombines TRBV5-4 with TRBJ2-7; D is ambiguous. Germline-derived CDR1 and CDR2 are SGHNT and YYREEE (reference sequence). The length of the CDR3 is 14 residues. V gave up 1 base and J gave up 2 bases, with 10 bases separating them. CDR3 sequence reads: CASSLSSSTYEQYF. For the CDR3, the DNA is TGTGCCAGCAGCTTGTCCAGTTCCACCTACGAGCAGTACTTC.

The genes are TRBV6-5 and TRBJ2-1, with D tentatively TRBD1 (6 bases). Germline CDR1 and CDR2: MNHEY and SVGAGI. The CDR3 runs to 15 residues. V was trimmed by 0 bases and J by 6 bases, leaving 12 bases between them. For the CDR3, the DNA is TGTGCCAGCAGTTACTCGACCAGGGGTCTCAATGAGCAGTTCTTC. Protein product: CASSYSTRGLNEQFF.

The genes are TRBV28 and TRBJ1-1; D unresolved. This CDR3 has 12 amino acids. Germline V lookup: CDR1 MDHEN, CDR2 SYDVKM. V lost 10 bases to trimming and J lost 5 bases, with 14 bases between them. The CDR3: CATRSGKTEAFF. CDR3 bases: TGTGCCACTCGATCGGGAAAGACTGAAGCTTTCTTT. Full variable domain (remainder filled in from reference TRBV28 and TRBJ1-1): DVKVTQSSRYLVKRTGEKVFLECVQDMDHENMFWYRQDPGLGLRLIYFSYDVKMKEKGDIPEGYSVSREKKERFSLILESASTNQTSMYLCATRSGKTEAFFGQGTRLTVV.

This clone was recorded once. This chain connects TRBV7-3 to TRBJ2-3; maybe TRBD1 (6 bases). Germline CDR1 and CDR2: SGHTA and FQGTGA. The ends were cut back, 4 bases at V and 5 bases at J, with 10 bases in the middle. The CDR3 is made up of 13 amino acids. The CDR3 loop reads CASSSEGGDTQYF. Written as DNA, the CDR3 is TGTGCCAGCAGCTCCGAAGGGGGAGATACGCAGTATTTT.

The V gene is TRBV6-5, the J gene TRBJ1-2, with D maybe TRBD1 (5 bases). This CDR3 comprises 11 residues. V lost 4 bases and J 5 bases, leaving 5 bases between the germline ends. Germline V gives CDR1 MNHEY, CDR2 SVGAGI. The CDR3: CASSSGYGYTF. CDR3 in DNA: TGTGCCAGCAGTTCAGGGTATGGCTACACCTTC.

The rearrangement uses TRBV12-3 or TRBV12-4 and TRBJ1-2; TRBD1 matches at 7 bases. The CDR3 has 13 residues. The V and J ends lost 5 bases and 7 bases, in that order; junction bases with no gene match: 7. CDR3 DNA: TGTGCCAGCAGTGCTTACAGGGGTGGTGGCTACACCTTC. It specifies CASSAYRGGGYTF.

The chain couples TRBV9 to TRBJ2-3; perhaps TRBD2 as D (7 bases). The CDR3 is 11 amino acids. Trimming took 7 bases from V and 6 from J, leaving 9 bases between them. Germline V gene lookup returns CDR1 SGDLS and CDR2 YYNGEE. CDR3 DNA: TGTGCCAGCGCGGGGGCTGATACGCAGTATTTT. Its translation: CASAGADTQYF.

This clone was observed a single time. The rearrangement uses TRBV18 and TRBJ1-2, with D perhaps TRBD1 (6 bases). Germline V lookup: CDR1 KGHSH, CDR2 LQKENI. CDR3 length equals 15 residues. The V end was cut by 3 bases, the J end by 4 bases, with 15 bases between. The CDR3 spells CASSPDRTQGYGYTF. The DNA of the CDR3 is TGTGCCAGCTCACCGGACAGAACTCAGGGCTATGGCTACACCTTC.

V gene TRBV5-1 combines with J gene TRBJ1-4; D may be TRBD1 (6 bases). Germline lookup yields CDR1 SGHRS and CDR2 YFSETQ. V lost 4 bases and J 6 bases, leaving 22 bases between the germline ends. The CDR3 loop spans 17 amino acids. This CDR3 is CASSPFGSAGGDEKLFF. In DNA, the CDR3 is TGCGCCAGCAGCCCATTCGGGTCCGCGGGGGGCGATGAAAAACTGTTTTTT.

The V call is TRBV27, the J call TRBJ1-4; D not certain. The CDR3 spans 13 residues. CDR1 is MNHEY and CDR2 is SMNVEV in the germline V gene (reference sequence). V was clipped by 5 bases and J by 10 bases, with 14 bases between them. CDR3 nucleotides: TGTGCCAGCAGTCCCACCGGGGTAGGAAAACTGTTTTTT. This translates into CASSPTGVGKLFF.

The chain recombines TRBV10-3 with TRBJ1-1; TRBD1 aligns across 7 bases. Germline lookup yields CDR1 ENHRY and CDR2 SYGVKD. The CDR3 runs to 16 residues. Trimming at V came to 0 bases and at J to 5 bases, leaving 9 bases not matched to a gene. The CDR3 DNA is TGTGCCATCAGTGAGTCACGAGGGGGCGCGTGGACTGAAGCTTTCTTT. Its protein is CAISESRGGAWTEAFF.

CDR3 residues: CASSLSWGGPTSHTDTQYF. The CDR3 DNA sequence: TGTGCCAGCAGTTTATCTTGGGGGGGCCCAACCAGCCACACAGATACGCAGTATTTT. V and J are TRBV27 and TRBJ2-3, with D perhaps matching TRBD2 (7 bases). This CDR3 contains 19 residues. The V end lost 0 bases, the J end lost 2 bases, and 21 bases lay between the germline ends. Germline V gives CDR1 MNHEY, CDR2 SMNVEV (reference sequence).

The rearrangement links TRBV7-3 to TRBJ2-1, with TRBD1 identical over 7 bases. The CDR3 consists of 16 residues. From germline, CDR1 is SGHTA and CDR2 FQGTGA. Germline trimming cut 1 base from V and 7 bases from J; bases unmatched to any gene: 10. The CDR3, as DNA: TGTGCCAGCAGCTTAATAGGGGGCGCCTTTTGGAATGAGCAGTTCTTC. It codes for CASSLIGGAFWNEQFF.

The chain joins TRBV24-1 to TRBJ2-5, with 10 bases identical to TRBD1. CDR1 is KGHDR, CDR2 SFDVKD, per germline. Germline trimming cut 5 bases from V and 2 bases from J; bases unmatched to any gene: 4. This CDR3 is 15 amino acids long. CDR3 in amino acids: CATSGRTGGQETQYF. The CDR3 DNA reads as TGTGCCACCAGTGGCCGGACAGGGGGGCAAGAGACCCAGTACTTC.

J is TRBJ2-7 and V is TRBV19; tentative D call: TRBD2 (5 bases). Germline assignment: CDR1 LNHDA and CDR2 SQIVND (reference sequence). The CDR3 has 12 amino acids. V gave up 3 bases and J gave up 4 bases, with 7 bases separating them. CDR3 in amino acids: CASSIGRYEQYF. The CDR3, as DNA: TGTGCCAGTAGTATTGGGAGATACGAGCAGTACTTC.

V and J are TRBV4-1 and TRBJ1-4, with unresolved D. Germline V gene lookup returns CDR1 MGHRA and CDR2 YSYEKL. V was cut by 2 bases and J by 0 bases, with 13 bases left in between. This CDR3 is 17 amino acids long. For the CDR3, the DNA is TGCGCCAGCAGCCAAAATTTCCCAGGTACAACTAATGAAAAACTGTTTTTT. Encoded protein: CASSQNFPGTTNEKLFF.

This chain joins TRBV7-8 and TRBJ2-3; 8 bases fit TRBD1. Germline values: CDR1 SGHVS, CDR2 FQNEAQ. The CDR3 covers 14 residues. J lost 9 bases, V lost 7 bases, and 12 bases had no gene match. This CDR3 is CASTKGAGGDTQYF. In DNA, the CDR3 is TGTGCCAGCACCAAAGGGGCAGGGGGCGACACGCAGTATTTT.

The chain links TRBV15 to TRBJ2-7; tentatively, D is TRBD1 (5 bases). The CDR3 runs 15 residues. Germline V gene data show CDR1 as LNHNV and CDR2 as YYDKDF (reference sequence). V was trimmed by 3 bases and J by 2 bases, leaving 14 bases between them. The CDR3 is CATSRNPDSPYEQYF. DNA of the CDR3: TGTGCCACCAGCAGGAACCCCGACAGTCCCTACGAGCAGTACTTC. The variable domain in full, completed from reference TRBV15 and TRBJ2-7, reads DAMVIQNPRYQVTQFGKPVTLSCSQTLNHNVMYWYQQKSSQAPKLLFHYYDKDFNNEADTPDNFQSRRPNTSFCFLDIRSPGLGDTAMYLCATSRNPDSPYEQYFGPGTRLTVT.

V is TRBV4-3 and J is TRBJ1-3; the D is unclear. CDR3 size: 15 residues. The V gene's germline CDR1 is LGHNA and CDR2 YSLEER. Trimming took off 2 bases at V and 2 bases at J, with 10 bases between the two ends. The CDR3 nucleotides read TGCGCCAGCAGCCAAAGAGGGCAGGCTGGAAACACCATATATTTT. Translated, it gives CASSQRGQAGNTIYF.